Listed here are 29 T cell receptor beta chains from one sample, sequenced in a study of blood T cell repertoires in COVID-19. Assay: immunoSEQ multiplex PCR; the TCRdb copy retains only in-frame clones and omits some. The sample lists about 200,000 clones, just over 85% occurring once. The sample was peripheral blood. All receptors come from a man older than 75 with acute or convalescent COVID-19.

The rearrangement joins TRBV27 to TRBJ2-4; TRBD1 might be the D (6 bases). V dropped 4 bases and J dropped 1 base, with 14 bases sitting between them. CDR3 size: 16 residues. The germline V gene has CDR1 MNHEY and CDR2 SMNVEV (reference sequence). CDR3 sequence (DNA): TGTGCCAGCAGTTCAGCAGGGGCGGGTGCCAAAAACATTCAGTACTTC. This encodes CASSSAGAGAKNIQYF.

On this clone itself: The sample carries other DNA sequences with the same CDR3. The CDR3 sequence is CASSSLETQYF. The CDR3 nucleotides read TGTGCCAGCAGCTCCTTAGAGACCCAGTACTTC. The chain combines TRBV7-2 with TRBJ2-5; no clear D. The CDR3 loop spans 11 amino acids. The V end was cut by 4 bases, the J end by 4 bases, with 4 bases between. The germline gives CDR1 SGHTA, CDR2 FQGNSA.

This clone was seen just once. This chain connects TRBV6-1 to TRBJ1-2; TRBD1 aligns across 8 bases. The CDR3 covers 17 residues. Losses at the gene ends were 4 bases for V and 8 bases for J; bases not matched to a gene: 18. Per germline, CDR1 MNHNS and CDR2 SASEGT. The CDR3 spells CASSGGQARAGNWGYTF. The CDR3, as DNA: TGTGCCAGCAGTGGGGGACAGGCCCGGGCGGGTAATTGGGGCTACACCTTC.

The rearrangement joins TRBV19 to TRBJ2-1; TRBD2 aligns across 8 bases. The trim removed 1 base at V and 8 bases at J, leaving 7 bases unmatched. CDR3 size: 15 residues. Germline CDR1 LNHDA, CDR2 SQIVND (reference sequence). The CDR3 region has the DNA TGTGCCAGTAGTATAGCGGGACTAGTCAACTATGAGCAGTTCTTC. Encoded protein: CASSIAGLVNYEQFF.

This clone occurred a few times. The J gene is TRBJ1-5, the V gene TRBV6-6, with D possibly TRBD1 on 6 matching bases. This CDR3 is built from 14 residues. Germline CDR1 reads MNHNY; CDR2 reads SVGAGI (reference sequence). Trimming pared 10 bases from V and 2 bases from J, leaving 15 bases between. CDR3 DNA sequence: TGTGCCACAGCTGACAGGTTTGGCAATCAGCCCCAGCATTTT. It codes for CATADRFGNQPQHF.

This chain joins TRBV15 and TRBJ2-1; perhaps TRBD2 as D (5 bases). The CDR3 sequence is 15 residues long. CDR1 is LNHNV and CDR2 is YYDKDF in the germline V gene (reference sequence). V gave up 1 base and J gave up 1 base, with 8 bases separating them. The CDR3 protein is CATSRVQRSYNEQFF. In DNA form, the CDR3 reads TGTGCCACCAGCAGAGTTCAGCGGTCCTACAATGAGCAGTTCTTC.

The chain joins TRBV5-4 to TRBJ2-7; 14 bases match TRBD2. Trimming at V came to 4 bases and at J to 7 bases, leaving 7 bases not matched to a gene. Germline CDR1 SGHNT, CDR2 YYREEE (reference sequence). The CDR3 extends over 15 amino acids. In DNA, the CDR3 is TGTGCCAGCAGCACGGGGACTAGCGGGAGCCGGGAGCAGTACGTC. Translated: CASSTGTSGSREQYV.

The chain recombines TRBV21-1 with TRBJ2-7; the tabulated D call, TRBD2, remains unverified against the DNA. TRBV21-1 is shown as a pseudogene. The CDR3 has 16 amino acids. The CDR3 region has the DNA TGTGCCAGCAGGGAGCAGCAAGGTTCGGTTCTCTACGAGCAGTACGTC. Amino acid sequence: CASREQQGSVLYEQYV.

This clone was counted only a few times. The chain couples TRBV11-3 to TRBJ1-4, with 9 positions matching TRBD1. In germline, CDR1 is SGHNT, CDR2 YENEEA. The CDR3 runs to 14 residues. The V segment lost 3 bases and the J segment 8 bases; nucleotides outside the gene matches: 4. CDR3 DNA: TGTGCCAGCAGCTTGTCGACAGGGGGGGAAAAACTGTTTTTT. Protein sequence: CASSLSTGGEKLFF. The whole variable domain, filled in from reference TRBV11-3 and TRBJ1-4, reads EAGVVQSPRYKIIEKKQPVAFWCNPISGHNTLYWYLQNLGQGPELLIRYENEEAVDDSQLPKDRFSAERLKGVDSTLKIQPAELGDSAVYLCASSLSTGGEKLFFGSGTQLSVL.

This chain joins TRBV20-1 and TRBJ1-1; tentatively, D is TRBD1 (6 bases). Germline V lookup: CDR1 DFQATT, CDR2 SNEGSKA (reference sequence). The V end lost 6 bases, the J end lost 4 bases, and 9 bases lay between the germline ends. The CDR3 contains 11 residues. This CDR3 is CSATQGTEAFF. As DNA, the CDR3 is TGCAGTGCAACACAGGGCACTGAAGCTTTCTTT.

This chain joins TRBV7-2 and TRBJ1-2; unclear D gene. The V end was cut by 0 bases, the J end by 4 bases, with 12 bases between. Germline V gene sequence: CDR1 SGHTA, CDR2 FQGNSA. The CDR3 spans 15 residues. CDR3 sequence: CASSLASRSFYGYTF. The CDR3, as DNA: TGTGCCAGCAGCTTAGCGTCCCGGTCCTTCTATGGCTACACCTTC.

CDR3 nucleotide sequence: TGTGCCAGCAGCTTGGGGCGGCTAAATCAGCCCCAGCATTTT. Its translation is CASSLGRLNQPQHF. This chain joins TRBV5-6 and TRBJ1-5, with unresolved D. Between the trimmed V and J ends, which lost 0 bases and 4 bases, there was a span of 8 bases. The CDR3 covers 14 residues. Germline V lookup: CDR1 SGHDT, CDR2 YYEEEE.

This chain joins TRBV2 and TRBJ2-1; 7 nucleotides line up with TRBD2. Per germline, CDR1 SNHLY and CDR2 FYNNEI. J was trimmed by 5 bases and V by 5 bases; bases with no gene match: 9. CDR3 length: 15 amino acids. CDR3: CASSFLAETDNEQFF. For the CDR3, the DNA is TGTGCCAGCAGTTTCCTAGCGGAAACCGACAATGAGCAGTTCTTC.

J is TRBJ1-1 and V is TRBV12-3 or TRBV12-4; D is uncertain. The CDR3 has 12 amino acids. V lost 1 base and J lost 7, with 7 bases in between. The CDR3 sequence: CASSLGSLEAFF. CDR3 DNA: TGTGCCAGCAGTTTAGGGAGCCTTGAAGCTTTCTTT.

CDR3: CASSSTGVYGYTF. CDR3 DNA sequence: TGTGCCAGCAGCTCCACAGGGGTCTATGGCTACACCTTC. The chain combines TRBV11-2 with TRBJ1-2; 7 nucleotides line up with TRBD1. V lost 4 bases, J lost 4 bases, and 3 bases stayed unmatched. Germline values: CDR1 SGHAT, CDR2 FQNNGV. The CDR3 runs 13 residues.

The chain employs TRBV7-2 and TRBJ2-7; TRBD1 aligns across 7 bases. V gave up 1 base and J gave up 7 bases; unmatched junction bases: 7. The CDR3 length is 14 residues. CDR1 is SGHTA, CDR2 FQGNSA, per germline. CDR3 in amino acids: CASSLGDRSKEQYF. DNA of the CDR3: TGTGCCAGCAGCTTAGGGGACAGAAGCAAAGAGCAGTACTTC.

The chain has TRBV7-2 and TRBJ2-6; D uncertain. CDR1 and CDR2 from the germline V gene are SGHTA and FQGNSA. V was trimmed by 5 bases and J by 0 bases, leaving 8 bases between them. The CDR3 sequence is 15 residues long. CDR3: CASSPQHSGANVLTF. The CDR3, as DNA: TGTGCCAGCAGCCCACAGCACTCTGGGGCCAACGTCCTGACTTTC.

There are a few counts of this clone. This chain links TRBV21-1 with TRBJ2-1; TRBD2 is the table's D call, not checked against the DNA. TRBV21-1 is a pseudogene segment. The CDR3 runs to 16 residues. The DNA of the CDR3 is TGTGCCAGCAGCAAGTTGAGGGAGGGCCGAGCGAATGAGCAGTTCTTC. It yields the protein CASSKLREGRANEQFF.

Only a few counts were recorded for this clone. The CDR3 loop is CASRNDRRTEAFF. The CDR3 nucleotides are TGTGCCAGCAGGAACGACAGAAGAACTGAAGCTTTCTTT. V usage is TRBV25-1 and J usage is TRBJ1-1, with D possibly matching TRBD1 (5 bases). Trimming removed 6 bases from V and 5 bases from J, with 13 bases in between. Germline V gene data show CDR1 as MGHDK and CDR2 as SYGVNS. This CDR3 is 13 amino acids long.

The V call is TRBV10-1, the J call TRBJ2-6; 10 bases line up with TRBD2. Germline lookup yields CDR1 WNHNN and CDR2 SYGVQD (reference sequence). The junction had 3 bases not matched to a gene; V was cut back by 0 bases and J by 1 base. The CDR3 runs to 18 residues. CDR3 amino acids: CASSESSGGRSGANVLTF. The CDR3 DNA follows: TGCGCCAGCAGTGAGTCTAGCGGGGGGAGATCTGGGGCCAACGTCCTGACTTTC.

Only one count was recorded for this clone. The rearrangement links TRBV11-2 to TRBJ2-5, with 10 bases aligning to TRBD1. Germline V gene data show CDR1 as SGHAT and CDR2 as FQNNGV. There are 16 residues in the CDR3. V lost 5 bases and J lost 5; bases outside the gene matches: 11. The CDR3 sequence: CASSLGTGAKGETQYF. The DNA of the CDR3 is TGTGCCAGCAGCCTCGGGACAGGGGCAAAAGGGGAGACCCAGTACTTC.

In this sample, this clone turned up a few times. The chain is built from TRBV20-1 and TRBJ2-7, with 12 bases lining up with TRBD1. V was clipped by 6 bases and J by 4 bases; unmatched bases: 7. The CDR3 runs to 14 residues. Germline V gives CDR1 DFQATT, CDR2 SNEGSKA (reference sequence). The DNA for the CDR3 is TGCAGTGCCAGTTGGGGACAGGGGGCATACGAGCAGTACTTC. This codes for CSASWGQGAYEQYF.

The chain is built from TRBV18 and TRBJ1-5, with D perhaps TRBD1 (5 bases). V was trimmed by 2 bases and J by 0 bases, leaving 11 bases between them. The V gene's germline CDR1 is KGHSH and CDR2 LQKENI. CDR3 length: 16 residues. Here the CDR3 DNA reads TGTGCCAGCTCACCATGGGCAGGGAATAGCAATCAGCCCCAGCATTTT. The encoded protein is CASSPWAGNSNQPQHF.

The J gene is TRBJ1-4, the V gene TRBV18; the D is unclear. With 5 bases removed from V and 0 bases from J, the gap between germline ends came to 7 bases. The CDR3 extends over 14 amino acids. Germline V CDR1 and CDR2: KGHSH, LQKENI. The CDR3 spells CASSEGATNEKLFF. DNA of the CDR3: TGTGCCAGCTCAGAGGGTGCAACTAATGAAAAACTGTTTTTT. Full variable domain (missing parts from reference TRBV18 and TRBJ1-4): NAGVMQNPRHLVRRRGQEARLRCSPMKGHSHVYWYRQLPEEGLKFMVYLQKENIIDESGMPKERFSAEFPKEGPSILRIQQVVRGDSAAYFCASSEGATNEKLFFGSGTQLSVL.

The gene calls are TRBV4-2 and TRBJ2-1; D is perhaps TRBD1 (6 bases). The V and J ends lost 2 bases and 5 bases respectively, with 10 bases between them. The germline CDR1 and CDR2 sequences are LGHNA and YNFKEQ. The CDR3 totals 14 residues. CDR3 protein: CASSQPRGDNEQFF. The CDR3 nucleotides read TGTGCCAGCAGCCAACCCAGGGGAGACAATGAGCAGTTCTTC.

This sequence joins TRBV6-1 and TRBJ2-5, with 9 nucleotides matching TRBD1. J lost 1 base, V lost 3 bases, and 6 bases had no gene match. This CDR3 region has 16 residues. Germline CDR1 MNHNS, CDR2 SASEGT. The CDR3 DNA reads as TGTGCCAGCAGTGAGGGGTTACAGGGGGCCCAAGAGACCCAGTACTTC. It specifies CASSEGLQGAQETQYF.

V usage is TRBV19 and J usage is TRBJ2-1, with a tentative D call TRBD1 (6 bases). Deletions cut 5 bases from V and 8 bases from J, with 22 bases between. CDR3 length equals 16 residues. Germline-derived CDR1 and CDR2 are LNHDA and SQIVND (reference sequence). The CDR3 loop is CASSPRLGRAGDEQFF. CDR3 DNA sequence: TGTGCCAGTAGTCCCCGCTTGGGTCGGGCAGGGGATGAGCAGTTCTTC.

J is TRBJ2-2 and V is TRBV18; the D is unclear. The germline gives CDR1 KGHSH, CDR2 LQKENI. The length of the CDR3 is 13 residues. V gave up 0 bases and J gave up 5 bases, with 4 bases separating them. CDR3 sequence: CASSPPRTGELFF. CDR3 coding DNA: TGTGCCAGCTCACCACCGAGGACCGGGGAGCTGTTTTTT.

This chain uses TRBV19 with TRBJ1-2; TRBD1 might be the D (6 bases). From germline, CDR1 is LNHDA and CDR2 SQIVND (reference sequence). This CDR3 has 15 residues. V was trimmed by 9 bases and J by 5 bases, leaving 22 bases between them. The CDR3 protein is CASHATGLPGYGYTF. DNA for the CDR3: TGTGCCAGCCACGCTACAGGGCTCCCGGGGTATGGCTACACCTTC. Combining the CDR3 with reference TRBV19 and TRBJ1-2 gives the whole variable domain DGGITQSPKYLFRKEGQNVTLSCEQNLNHDAMYWYRQDPGQGLRLIYYSQIVNDFQKGDIAEGYSVSREKKESFPLTVTSAQKNPTAFYLCASHATGLPGYGYTFGSGTRLTVV.